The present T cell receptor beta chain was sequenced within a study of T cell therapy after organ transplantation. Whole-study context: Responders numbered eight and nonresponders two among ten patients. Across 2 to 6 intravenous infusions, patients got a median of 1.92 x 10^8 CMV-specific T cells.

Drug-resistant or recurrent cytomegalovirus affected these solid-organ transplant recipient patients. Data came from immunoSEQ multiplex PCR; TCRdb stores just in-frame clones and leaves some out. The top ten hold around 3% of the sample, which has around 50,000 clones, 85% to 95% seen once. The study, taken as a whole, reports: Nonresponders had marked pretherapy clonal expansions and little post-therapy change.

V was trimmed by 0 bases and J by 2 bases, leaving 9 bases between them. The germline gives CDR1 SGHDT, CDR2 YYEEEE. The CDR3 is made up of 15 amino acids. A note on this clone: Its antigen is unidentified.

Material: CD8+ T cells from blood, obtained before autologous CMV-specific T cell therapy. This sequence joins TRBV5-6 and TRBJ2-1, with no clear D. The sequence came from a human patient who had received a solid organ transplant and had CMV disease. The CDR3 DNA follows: TGTGCCAGCAGCTTGGGGACGGGTACCTACAATGAGCAGTTCTTC. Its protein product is CASSLGTGTYNEQFF.